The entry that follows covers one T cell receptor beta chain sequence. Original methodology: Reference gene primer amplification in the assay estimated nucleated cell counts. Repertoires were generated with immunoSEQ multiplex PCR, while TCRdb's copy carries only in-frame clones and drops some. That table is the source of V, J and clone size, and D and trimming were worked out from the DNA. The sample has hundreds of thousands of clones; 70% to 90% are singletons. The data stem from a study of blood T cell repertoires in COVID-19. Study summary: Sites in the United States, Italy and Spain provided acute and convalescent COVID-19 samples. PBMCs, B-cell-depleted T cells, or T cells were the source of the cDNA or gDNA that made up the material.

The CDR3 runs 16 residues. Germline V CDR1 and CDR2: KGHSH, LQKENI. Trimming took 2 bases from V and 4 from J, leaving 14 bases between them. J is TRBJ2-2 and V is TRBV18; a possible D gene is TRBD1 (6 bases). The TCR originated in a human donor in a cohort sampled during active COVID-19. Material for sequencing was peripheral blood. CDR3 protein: CASSPRLAGVTGELFF. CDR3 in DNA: TGTGCCAGCTCACCAAGACTCGCAGGGGTCACCGGGGAGCTGTTTTTT.